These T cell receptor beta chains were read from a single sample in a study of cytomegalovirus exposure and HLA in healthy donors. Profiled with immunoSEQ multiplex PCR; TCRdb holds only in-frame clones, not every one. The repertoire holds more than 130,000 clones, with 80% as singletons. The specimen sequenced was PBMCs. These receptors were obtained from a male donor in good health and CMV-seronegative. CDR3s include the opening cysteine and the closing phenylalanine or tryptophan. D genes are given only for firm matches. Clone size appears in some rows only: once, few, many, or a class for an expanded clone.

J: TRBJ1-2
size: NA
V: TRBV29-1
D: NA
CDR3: CSATFGDYGYTF
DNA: TGCAGCGCAACCTTCGGGGACTATGGCTACACCTTC

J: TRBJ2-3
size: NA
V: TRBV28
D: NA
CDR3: CASSFPSRAGETDTQYF
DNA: TGTGCCAGCAGTTTCCCATCCAGAGCCGGAGAGACAGATACGCAGTATTTT

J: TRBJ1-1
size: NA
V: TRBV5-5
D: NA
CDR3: CASSPETLGGVAFF
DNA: TGTGCCAGCAGCCCGGAGACCCTCGGGGGGGTAGCTTTCTTT

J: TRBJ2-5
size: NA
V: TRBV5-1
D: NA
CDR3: CASSWRGESGETQYF
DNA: TGCGCCAGCAGCTGGCGCGGGGAGAGTGGCGAGACCCAGTACTTC

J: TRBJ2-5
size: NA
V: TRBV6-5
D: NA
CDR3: CASSSRGQETQYF
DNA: TGTGCCAGCAGCAGCAGGGGCCAAGAGACCCAGTACTTC

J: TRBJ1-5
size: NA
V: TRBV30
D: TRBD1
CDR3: CAWSRQGGNQPQHF
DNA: TGTGCCTGGAGTCGCCAGGGGGGAAATCAGCCCCAGCATTTT

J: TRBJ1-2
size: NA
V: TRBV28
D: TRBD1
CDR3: CASSLGTGTYGYTF
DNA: TGTGCCAGCAGTTTAGGGACAGGGACATATGGCTACACCTTC

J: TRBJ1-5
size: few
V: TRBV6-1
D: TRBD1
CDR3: CASVQGGSNQPQHF
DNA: TGTGCCAGCGTTCAGGGGGGTAGCAATCAGCCCCAGCATTTT

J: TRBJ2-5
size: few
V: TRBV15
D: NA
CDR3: CATSRFRGKETQYF
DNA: TGTGCCACCAGCCGCTTCAGGGGTAAGGAGACCCAGTACTTC

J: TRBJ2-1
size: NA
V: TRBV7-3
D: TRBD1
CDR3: CASSSPDRAPYNEQFF
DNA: TGTGCCAGCAGCTCCCCGGACAGGGCGCCCTACAATGAGCAGTTCTTC

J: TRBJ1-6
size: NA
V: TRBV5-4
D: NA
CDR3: CASSTEQRNNSPLHF
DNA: TGTGCCAGCAGCACAGAGCAAAGAAATAATTCACCCCTCCACTTT

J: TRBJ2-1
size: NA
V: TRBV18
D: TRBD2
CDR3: CASSPRGSGGAYNEQFF
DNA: TGTGCCAGCTCACCCCGGGGTAGCGGGGGGGCCTACAATGAGCAGTTCTTC

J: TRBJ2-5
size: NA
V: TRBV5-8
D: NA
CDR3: CASSLGREGETQYF
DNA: TGTGCCAGCAGCTTGGGCCGGGAAGGGGAGACCCAGTACTTC

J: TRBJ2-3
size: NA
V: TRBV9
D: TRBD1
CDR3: CASSVGDRGADTQYF
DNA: TGTGCCAGCAGCGTAGGGGACAGGGGCGCAGATACGCAGTATTTT

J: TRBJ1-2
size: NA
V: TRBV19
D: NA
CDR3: CASSPFGANYGYTF
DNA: TGTGCCAGTAGCCCCTTCGGGGCTAACTATGGCTACACCTTC

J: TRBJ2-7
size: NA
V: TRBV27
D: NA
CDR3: CASSLSVGANYEQYF
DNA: TGTGCCAGCAGTTTATCGGTAGGGGCCAACTACGAGCAGTACTTC

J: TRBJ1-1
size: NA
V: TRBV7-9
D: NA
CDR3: CASSLGQLTEAFF
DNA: TGTGCCAGCAGCTTGGGGCAGCTCACTGAAGCTTTCTTT

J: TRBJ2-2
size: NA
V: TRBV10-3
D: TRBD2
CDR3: CAISLAGPVDTGELFF
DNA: TGTGCCATCAGTCTAGCGGGGCCGGTCGACACCGGGGAGCTGTTTTTT

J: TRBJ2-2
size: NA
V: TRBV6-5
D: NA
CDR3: CASSPYHVLGELFF
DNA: TGTGCCAGCAGTCCCTACCACGTACTAGGGGAGCTGTTTTTT

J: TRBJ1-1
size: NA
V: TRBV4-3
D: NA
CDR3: CASSQEWSTEAFF
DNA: TGCGCCAGCAGCCAAGAATGGAGCACTGAAGCTTTCTTT

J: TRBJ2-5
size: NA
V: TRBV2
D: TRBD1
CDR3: CASSEVGGTGREGTQYF
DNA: TGTGCCAGCAGTGAAGTTGGCGGGACAGGGAGGGAGGGGACCCAGTACTTC

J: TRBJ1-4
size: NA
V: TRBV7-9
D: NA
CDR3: CASSPGVGMIDEKLFF
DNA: TGTGCCAGCAGCCCCGGGGTAGGGATGATAGATGAAAAACTGTTTTTT

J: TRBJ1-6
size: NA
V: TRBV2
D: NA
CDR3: CASSDDRGNSPLHF
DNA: TGTGCCAGCAGCGATGATAGGGGGAATTCACCCCTCCACTTT

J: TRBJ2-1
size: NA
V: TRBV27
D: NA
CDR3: CASSFLSPDNEQLF
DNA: TGTGCCAGCAGTTTCCTCTCCCCAGACAATGAGCAGCTCTTC

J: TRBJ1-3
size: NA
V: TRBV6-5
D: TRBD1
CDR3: CASSRGTEGNTIYF
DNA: TGTGCCAGCAGCCGCGGGACAGAAGGAAACACCATATATTTT

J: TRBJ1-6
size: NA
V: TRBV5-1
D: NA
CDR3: CASSPPSGSPLHF
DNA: TGCGCCAGCAGCCCCCCTAGTGGTTCACCCCTCCACTTT

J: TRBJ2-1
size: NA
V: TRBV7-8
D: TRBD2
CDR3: CASSFRTSGAGEQFF
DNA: TGTGCCAGCAGCTTCCGTACTAGCGGAGCGGGGGAGCAGTTCTTC

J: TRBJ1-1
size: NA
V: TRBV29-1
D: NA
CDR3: CSVELSWRGVNTEAFF
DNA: TGCAGCGTTGAATTGAGTTGGAGGGGAGTGAACACTGAAGCTTTCTTT

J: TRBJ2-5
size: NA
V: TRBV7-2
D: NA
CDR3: CASSRGSQETQYF
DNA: TGTGCCAGCAGCCGAGGTAGCCAAGAGACCCAGTACTTC

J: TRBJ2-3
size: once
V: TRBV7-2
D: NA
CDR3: CASSTAGFDTQYF
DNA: TGTGCCAGCAGCACCGCAGGGTTTGATACGCAGTATTTT

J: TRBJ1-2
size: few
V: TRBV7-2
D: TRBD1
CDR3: CASSFRALRTGDSYGYTF
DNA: TGTGCCAGCAGCTTTAGGGCCCTTAGGACAGGGGATAGCTATGGCTACACCTTC

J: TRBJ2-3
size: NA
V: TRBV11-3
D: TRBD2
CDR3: CASSLGISGASTDTQYF
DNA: TGTGCCAGCAGCTTAGGCATTAGCGGGGCTAGCACAGATACGCAGTATTTT

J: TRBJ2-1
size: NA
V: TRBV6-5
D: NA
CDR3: CASSTRGHNEQFF
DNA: TGTGCCAGCAGTACGCGGGGCCACAATGAGCAGTTCTTC

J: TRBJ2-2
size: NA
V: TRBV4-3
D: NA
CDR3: CASSQGQTGGELFF
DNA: TGCGCCAGCAGCCAGGGACAAACCGGCGGGGAGCTGTTTTTT

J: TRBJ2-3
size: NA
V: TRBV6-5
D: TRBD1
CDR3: CASSQTGGATDTQYF
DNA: TGTGCCAGCAGTCAGACAGGGGGCGCGACAGATACGCAGTATTTT

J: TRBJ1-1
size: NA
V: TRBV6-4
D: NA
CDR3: CASPPPGNTEAFF
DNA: TGTGCCAGCCCTCCACCAGGGAACACTGAAGCTTTCTTT

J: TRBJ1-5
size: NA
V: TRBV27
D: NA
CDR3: CASSLRGAGQPQHF
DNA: TGTGCCAGCAGTCTGCGGGGGGCGGGTCAGCCCCAGCATTTT

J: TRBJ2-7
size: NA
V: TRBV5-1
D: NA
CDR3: CASSSTGEQYF
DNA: TGCGCCAGCAGCTCAACAGGCGAGCAGTACTTC

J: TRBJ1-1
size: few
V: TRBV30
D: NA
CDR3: CARGKTNTEAFF
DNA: TGTGCCCGCGGGAAGACGAACACTGAAGCTTTCTTT

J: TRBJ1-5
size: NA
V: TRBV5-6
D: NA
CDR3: CASSSGPEDGQPQHF
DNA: TGTGCCAGCAGCTCTGGCCCGGAGGATGGCCAGCCCCAGCATTTT

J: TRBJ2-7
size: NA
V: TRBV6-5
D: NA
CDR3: CASSGIGGFYEQYF
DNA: TGTGCCAGCAGTGGGATCGGGGGATTCTACGAGCAGTACTTC

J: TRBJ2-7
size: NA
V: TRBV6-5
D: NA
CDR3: CASSYSVLTTYEQYF
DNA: TGTGCCAGCAGTTACTCGGTGCTCACTACCTACGAGCAGTACTTC

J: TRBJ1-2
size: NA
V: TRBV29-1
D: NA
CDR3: CSAGPEGDYGYTF
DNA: TGCAGCGCGGGCCCCGAGGGCGACTATGGCTACACCTTC

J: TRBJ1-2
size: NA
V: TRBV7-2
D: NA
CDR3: CASSFAGIENYGYTF
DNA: TGTGCCAGCAGCTTTGCGGGGATAGAGAACTATGGCTACACCTTC

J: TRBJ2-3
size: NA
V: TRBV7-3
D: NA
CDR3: CASSLTREDTQYF
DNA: TGTGCCAGCAGCTTAACGCGGGAAGATACGCAGTATTTT

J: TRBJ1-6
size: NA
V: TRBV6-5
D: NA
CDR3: CASRNRGSSPLHF
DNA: TGTGCCAGCAGAAACCGGGGAAGTTCACCCCTCCACTTT

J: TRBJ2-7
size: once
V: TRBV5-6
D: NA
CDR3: CASSSGDSYEQYF
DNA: TGTGCCAGCAGCTCGGGGGACTCCTACGAGCAGTACTTC

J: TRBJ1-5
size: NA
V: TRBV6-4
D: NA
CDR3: CASSEVMGGQPQHF
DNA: TGTGCCAGCAGTGAGGTGATGGGGGGTCAGCCCCAGCATTTT

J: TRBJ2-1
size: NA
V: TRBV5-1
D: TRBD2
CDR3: CASSMRGGRYNEQFF
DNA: TGCGCCAGCAGCATGCGGGGGGGCCGCTACAATGAGCAGTTCTTC

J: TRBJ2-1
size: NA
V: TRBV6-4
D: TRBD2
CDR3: CASSSGREQFF
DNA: TGTGCCAGCAGTTCCGGGAGGGAGCAGTTCTTC

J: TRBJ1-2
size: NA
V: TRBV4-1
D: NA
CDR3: CASSQDTAAGGGYTF
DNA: TGCGCCAGCAGCCAAGATACGGCAGCGGGGGGCGGCTACACCTTC